This T cell receptor beta chain was sequenced during a study of OX40 agonist ivuxolimab in advanced cancers. Generated by immunoSEQ multiplex PCR, the TCRdb table keeps only in-frame clones and is missing some. The data show over 25,000 clones, with about 81% seen just once and around a fifth held by the top ten. Whole-study results and caveats: No antigen was identified for the clonally expanded peripheral T cells.

A remark on this clone: What it recognizes is unknown.

This TCR came from an adult with an advanced solid tumor such as melanoma, head and neck, liver or kidney cancer. The sequences come from CD4+ or CD8+ T cells sorted from blood, collected in a trial of the OX40 agonist ivuxolimab.

The CDR3 bases are TGTGCCAGCAGCTTAGCTAGCGGAGTGGTAGATACGCAGTATTTT. Translating it yields CASSLASGVVDTQYF. This rearrangement joins TRBV7-6 to TRBJ2-3; D might be TRBD2 (6 bases). Germline values: CDR1 SGHVS, CDR2 FNYEAQ. The ends were cut back, 0 bases at V and 5 bases at J, with 12 bases in the middle. This CDR3 comprises 15 residues.